This T cell receptor (beta chain) appears in the sequencing data of a study of T cell responses to AZD1222 COVID-19 vaccine. Study-wide results and caveats: Baseline seropositives among AZD1222 recipients totaled only six or seven. Sampling captured repertoires only after the peak T cell response.

As to this clone: The antigen remains undetermined.

Profiled with immunoSEQ multiplex PCR; TCRdb holds only in-frame clones, not every one. Of 100,000 to 150,000 clones listed, 88% are singletons. The germline V gene has CDR1 SGHTA and CDR2 FQGTGA. The CDR3 length is 12 residues. V dropped 5 bases and J dropped 5 bases, with 10 bases sitting between them. The J gene is TRBJ2-7, the V gene TRBV7-3; no clear D. Here the sequenced sample was peripheral blood, taken on day 0 of MenACWY control vaccination. The TCR sequence derives from an adult in good health. The CDR3, as DNA: TGTGCCAGCAGCCCCCAGCCCCACGAGCAGTACTTC. Translated: CASSPQPHEQYF. The whole variable domain, filled in from reference TRBV7-3 and TRBJ2-7, reads GAGVSQTPSNKVTEKGKYVELRCDPISGHTALYWYRQSLGQGPEFLIYFQGTGAADDSGLPNDRFFAVRPEGSVSTLKIQRTERGDSAVYLCASSPQPHEQYFGPGTRLTVT.